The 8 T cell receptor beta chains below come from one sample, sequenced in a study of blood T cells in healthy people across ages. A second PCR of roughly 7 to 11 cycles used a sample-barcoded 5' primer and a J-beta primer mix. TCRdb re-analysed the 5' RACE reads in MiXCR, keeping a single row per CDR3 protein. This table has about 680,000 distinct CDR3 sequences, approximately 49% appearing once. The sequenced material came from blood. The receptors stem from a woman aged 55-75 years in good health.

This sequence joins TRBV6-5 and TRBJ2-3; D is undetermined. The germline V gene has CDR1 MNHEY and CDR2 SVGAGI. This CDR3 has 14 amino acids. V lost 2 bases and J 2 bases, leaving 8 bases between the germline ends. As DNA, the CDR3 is TGTGCCAGCAGTTACGATTGGTTCACAGATACGCAGTATTTT. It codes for CASSYDWFTDTQYF.

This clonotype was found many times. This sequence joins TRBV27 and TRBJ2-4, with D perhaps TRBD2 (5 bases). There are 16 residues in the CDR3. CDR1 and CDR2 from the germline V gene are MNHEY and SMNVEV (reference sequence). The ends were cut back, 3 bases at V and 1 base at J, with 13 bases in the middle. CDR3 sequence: CASSFGSGLAKNIQYF. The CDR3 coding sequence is TGTGCCAGCAGTTTCGGATCGGGGTTGGCCAAAAACATTCAGTACTTC.

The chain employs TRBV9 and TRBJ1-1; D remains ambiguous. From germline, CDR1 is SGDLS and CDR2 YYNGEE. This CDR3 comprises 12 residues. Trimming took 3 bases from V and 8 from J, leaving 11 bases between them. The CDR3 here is CASSAFSGEAFF. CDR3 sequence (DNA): TGTGCCAGCAGCGCGTTTTCGGGCGAAGCTTTCTTT.

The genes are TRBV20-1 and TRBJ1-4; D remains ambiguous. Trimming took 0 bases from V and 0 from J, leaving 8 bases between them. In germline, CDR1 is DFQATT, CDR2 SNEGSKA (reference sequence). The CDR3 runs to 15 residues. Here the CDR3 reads CSARDRQTTNEKLFF. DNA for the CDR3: TGCAGTGCTAGAGATCGGCAGACAACTAATGAAAAACTGTTTTTT.

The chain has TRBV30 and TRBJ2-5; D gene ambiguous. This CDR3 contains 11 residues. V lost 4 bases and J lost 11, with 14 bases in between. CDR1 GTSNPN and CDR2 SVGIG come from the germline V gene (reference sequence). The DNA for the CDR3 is TGTGCCTGGACCCTCAGCAGTGAGCAGTACTTC. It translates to CAWTLSSEQYF.

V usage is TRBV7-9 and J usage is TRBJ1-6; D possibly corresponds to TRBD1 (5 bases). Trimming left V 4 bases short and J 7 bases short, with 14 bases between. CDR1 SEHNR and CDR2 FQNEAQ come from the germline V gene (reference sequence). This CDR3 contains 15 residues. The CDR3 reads CASSSREGQNSPLHF. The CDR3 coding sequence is TGTGCCAGCAGCTCCCGCGAGGGGCAGAATTCACCCCTCCACTTT.

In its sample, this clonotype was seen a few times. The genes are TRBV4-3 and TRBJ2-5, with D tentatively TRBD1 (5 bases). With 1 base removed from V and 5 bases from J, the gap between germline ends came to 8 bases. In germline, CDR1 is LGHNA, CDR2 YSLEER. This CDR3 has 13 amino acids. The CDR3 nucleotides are TGCGCCAGCAGCCAAGGACAGAGGGAGACCCAGTACTTC. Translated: CASSQGQRETQYF.

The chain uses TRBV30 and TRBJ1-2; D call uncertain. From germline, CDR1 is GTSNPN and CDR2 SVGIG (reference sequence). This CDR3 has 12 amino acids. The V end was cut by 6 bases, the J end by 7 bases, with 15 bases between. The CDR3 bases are TGTGCCTGTAACCTCATCCAGGCTGGCTACACCTTC. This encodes CACNLIQAGYTF.